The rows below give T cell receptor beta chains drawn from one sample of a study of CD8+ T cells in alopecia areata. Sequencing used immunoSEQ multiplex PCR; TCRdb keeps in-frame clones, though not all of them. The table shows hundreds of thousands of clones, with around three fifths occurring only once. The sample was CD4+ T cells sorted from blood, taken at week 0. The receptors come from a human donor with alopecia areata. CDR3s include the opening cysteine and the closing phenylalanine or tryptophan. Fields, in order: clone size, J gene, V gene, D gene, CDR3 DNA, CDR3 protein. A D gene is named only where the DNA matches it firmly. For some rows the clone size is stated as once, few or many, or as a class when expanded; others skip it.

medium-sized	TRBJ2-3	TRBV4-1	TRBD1	TGCGCCAGCAGCCAAGAAAGGACCAAGGGGGCGCATGGTACGCAGTATTTT	CASSQERTKGAHGTQYF
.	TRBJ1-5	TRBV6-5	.	TGTGCCAGCAGTTACTCCGTAGGGAGCAATCAGCCCCAGCATTTT	CASSYSVGSNQPQHF
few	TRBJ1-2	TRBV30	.	TGTGCCTGGAGTGCCGCCCCGACAAACTATGGCTACACCTTC	CAWSAAPTNYGYTF
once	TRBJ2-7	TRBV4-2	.	TGTGCCAGCAGCCAAGAGGAGACTGTAGCGGCACCCTACGAGCAGTACTTC	CASSQEETVAAPYEQYF
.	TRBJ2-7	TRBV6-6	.	TGTGCCAGCAGTTACACGGCACAGAGCTCCTACGAGCAGTACTTC	CASSYTAQSSYEQYF
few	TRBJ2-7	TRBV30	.	TGTGCCTGCGGACGCAGCCGTAGCTCCTACGAGCAGTACTTC	CACGRSRSSYEQYF
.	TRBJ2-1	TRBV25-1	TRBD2	TGTGCCAGCAGTGAATTCGGAGCGGGGGGGTACAATGAGCAGTTCTTC	CASSEFGAGGYNEQFF
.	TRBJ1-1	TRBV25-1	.	TGTGCCAGCAGTCTAGGGGCCTCCGAAGCTTTCTTT	CASSLGASEAFF
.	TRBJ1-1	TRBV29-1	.	TGCAGCCATGGGGCGCAAAAGAACACTGAAGCTTTCTTT	CSHGAQKNTEAFF
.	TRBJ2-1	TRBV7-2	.	TGTGCCAGCAGCCCGGACGCCCGGCAGGGGAAGTTCTTC	CASSPDARQGKFF
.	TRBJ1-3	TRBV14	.	TGTGCCAGCAGCGCCCAGGGAAACACCATATATTTT	CASSAQGNTIYF
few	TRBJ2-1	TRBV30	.	TGTGCCTGGAGCCCTCCAGCTCCGGGGCGGTTCTTC	CAWSPPAPGRFF
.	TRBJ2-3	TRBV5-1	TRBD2	TGCGCCAGCGGCTCAAAGCGGGAGTCTACGCAGTATTTT	CASGSKRESTQYF
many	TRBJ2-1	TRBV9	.	TGTGCCAGCAGCCCCCAGATACCGGGACACCCCCCGGCCAACAATGAGCAGTTCTTC	CASSPQIPGHPPANNEQFF
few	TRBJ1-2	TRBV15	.	TGTGCCACCAGCAGAGATATCTGGCCCTATGGCTACACCTTC	CATSRDIWPYGYTF
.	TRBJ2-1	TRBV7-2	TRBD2	TGTGCCAGCAGCTTCACTAGCGGGAGGAACTCCTACAATGAGCAGTTCTTC	CASSFTSGRNSYNEQFF
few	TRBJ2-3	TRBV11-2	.	TGTGCCAGCAGCCCGGTGCAGGGACGAAGCACAGATACGCAGTATTTT	CASSPVQGRSTDTQYF
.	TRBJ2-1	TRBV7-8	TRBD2	TGTGCCAGCCTTAGGACTAGCGGGAGGTATGAGCAGTTCTTC	CASLRTSGRYEQFF
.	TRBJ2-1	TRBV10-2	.	TGCGCCACCAAAGGAGGGGGCGCGATCAATGAGCAGTTCTTC	CATKGGGAINEQFF
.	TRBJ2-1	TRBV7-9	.	TGTGCCAGCAGCATACGTGCGAGCTCCTACAATGAGCAGTTCTTC	CASSIRASSYNEQFF
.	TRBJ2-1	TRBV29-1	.	TGCAGCGTTGATCGGCTCGGGAATCCCTACAATGAGCAGTTCTTC	CSVDRLGNPYNEQFF
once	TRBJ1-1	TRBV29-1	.	TGCAGCGTTGTGGGCAGGGGAAGTCGGATGAACACTGAAGCTTTCTTT	CSVVGRGSRMNTEAFF
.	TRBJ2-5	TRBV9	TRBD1	TGTGCCAGCAGCGGCCTCGGACAGGGCGAGGGGGCCCAGTACTTC	CASSGLGQGEGAQYF
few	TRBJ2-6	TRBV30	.	TGTGCCTGGAGTGTACGGAGGTCTGGGGCCAACGTCCTGACTTTC	CAWSVRRSGANVLTF
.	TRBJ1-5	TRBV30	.	TGTGCCTGGAGCTGGGGACGAGCCAATGGGCAGCCCCAGCATTTT	CAWSWGRANGQPQHF
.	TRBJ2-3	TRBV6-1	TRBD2	TGTGCCAGCACCTCTCGGGGGGGCACAGATACGCAGTATTTT	CASTSRGGTDTQYF
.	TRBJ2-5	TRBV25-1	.	TGTGCCAGCAGCCCATCGGACCGGCGGGAGACCCAGTACTTC	CASSPSDRRETQYF
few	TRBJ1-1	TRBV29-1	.	TGCAGCGTTGAGGTTTCGGTGAACACTGAAGCTTTCTTT	CSVEVSVNTEAFF
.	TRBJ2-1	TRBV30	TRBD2	TGTGCCTTTAACCCCGGGACTATCAATGAGCAGTTCTTC	CAFNPGTINEQFF
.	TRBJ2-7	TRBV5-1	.	TGCGCCAGCAGCGGACCTGAATGGGGCTCCTACGAGCAGTACTTC	CASSGPEWGSYEQYF
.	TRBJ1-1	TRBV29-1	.	TGCAGCGTTGACCAGGACAACCCAACCTCTGAAGCTTTCTTT	CSVDQDNPTSEAFF
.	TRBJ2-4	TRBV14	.	TGTGCCAGCAGCCAAGAATCGTTAGCCAAAAACATTCAGTACTTC	CASSQESLAKNIQYF
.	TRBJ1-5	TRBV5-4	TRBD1	TGTGCCAGCAGCTTAGGGGGCGGCAATCAGCCCCAGCATTTT	CASSLGGGNQPQHF
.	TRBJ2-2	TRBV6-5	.	TGTGCCAGCAGCGGCCCCAGCCCCTGGACCGGGGAGCTGTTTTTT	CASSGPSPWTGELFF
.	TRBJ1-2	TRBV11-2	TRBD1	TGTGCCAGCAGCAATAATAGGGACAGAACATATGGCTACACCTTC	CASSNNRDRTYGYTF
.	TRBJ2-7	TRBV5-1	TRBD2	TGCGCCAGCAGGAAACGGGAGGGATCCTACGAGCAGTACTTC	CASRKREGSYEQYF
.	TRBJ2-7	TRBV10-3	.	TGTGCCATCAGTGAGTCAATCGGTATCGCCTACGAGCAGTACTTC	CAISESIGIAYEQYF
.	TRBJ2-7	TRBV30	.	TGTGCCTGGATTAGTGCTGGTGGGGTTTACGAGCAGTACTTC	CAWISAGGVYEQYF
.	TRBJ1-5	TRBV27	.	TGTGCCAGCAGTTTAACCCACCCTTATCAGCCCCAGCATTTT	CASSLTHPYQPQHF
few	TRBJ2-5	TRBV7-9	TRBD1	TGTGCCAGCAGCTTGACGCAGGGGGTACGCGAGACCCAGTACTTC	CASSLTQGVRETQYF
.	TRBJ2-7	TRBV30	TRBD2	TGTGCCTGGAGTGTGGGGGGGACGGCCTCCTACGAGCAGTACTTC	CAWSVGGTASYEQYF
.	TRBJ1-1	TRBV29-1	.	TGCAGCCTGGGGAGGGGGAACACTGAAGCTTTCTTT	CSLGRGNTEAFF
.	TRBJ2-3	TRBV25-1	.	TGTGCCAGCAGTGGAAGGACATCTACGCAGTATTTT	CASSGRTSTQYF
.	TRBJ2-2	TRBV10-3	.	TGTGCCATCGGCAGGGGAGACACCGGGGAGCTGTTTTTT	CAIGRGDTGELFF
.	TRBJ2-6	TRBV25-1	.	TGTGCCAGCAGTGGAGGGCCTGGGGCCAACGTCCTGACTTTC	CASSGGPGANVLTF
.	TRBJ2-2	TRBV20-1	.	TGCAGTGCTAGAGAGGGCAGGGAGCTGTTTTTT	CSAREGRELFF
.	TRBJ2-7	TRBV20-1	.	TGCAGTGCAGAGCGGTCCTACGAGCAGTACTTC	CSAERSYEQYF
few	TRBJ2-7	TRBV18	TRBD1	TGTGCCAGCTCCCTACCGGGACAGGGGGCGTACGAGCAGTACTTC	CASSLPGQGAYEQYF
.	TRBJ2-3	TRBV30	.	TGTGCCTGGTGTCGCGTTTTAGAGGGCACAGATACGCAGTATTTT	CAWCRVLEGTDTQYF